One T cell receptor (beta chain) is described in this entry. The sample comes from a study of cytomegalovirus exposure and HLA in healthy donors. PCR primers comprised 60 Vbeta and 13 Jbeta primers. The assay was immunoSEQ multiplex PCR, and TCRdb's table has in-frame clones only and misses some. The table shows tens of thousands of clones, with over 75% occurring only once. The CDR3 spans 17 residues. V shed 1 base and J shed 5 bases, with 18 bases lying between them. The germline CDR1 and CDR2 sequences are LGHNA and YNFKEQ. This chain links TRBV4-2 with TRBJ1-5; D call uncertain. The sample taken for sequencing was PBMCs. The TCR was taken from a man between 50 and 59 years old in good health and CMV-seronegative. The CDR3 spells CASSQAADRSRYQPQHF. As DNA, the CDR3 is TGTGCCAGCAGCCAAGCGGCGGATCGGAGTAGGTATCAGCCCCAGCATTTT.